The 2 T cell receptor beta chains presented below share a single source sample, sequenced in a study of CD8+ T cells in alopecia areata. Treatment of the sample: oral pan-JAK inhibitor, 5-10 mg twice daily. cDNA reverse transcribed from extracted RNA served as the sequencing template. The data were produced by immunoSEQ multiplex PCR, yet TCRdb's version contains in-frame clones alone and is incomplete. The data show 100,000 to 150,000 clones, with approximately 59% seen just once and roughly 30% held by the top ten. The sequencing used CD8+ T cells sorted from blood, collected at week 4, from a patient treated with tofacitinib. The receptors originated from a human donor with alopecia areata.

The chain is built from TRBV30 and TRBJ2-7, with D possibly being TRBD2 (6 bases). This CDR3 region has 13 residues. Trimming took 3 bases from V and 3 from J, leaving 12 bases between them. CDR1 is GTSNPN, CDR2 SVGIG, per germline (reference sequence). CDR3 DNA sequence: TGTGCCTGGAGCCTCGGGGGACGCTACGAGCAGTACTTC. It encodes CAWSLGGRYEQYF.

The genes are TRBV5-6 and TRBJ2-7; D gene uncertain. The CDR3 has 15 residues. V gave up 6 bases and J gave up 0 bases, with 16 bases separating them. Germline CDR1 reads SGHDT; CDR2 reads YYEEEE. CDR3 in DNA: TGTGCCAGCACTCACGAACAGAGGAGCTCCTACGAGCAGTACTTC. Protein product: CASTHEQRSSYEQYF.